This T cell receptor (beta chain) was profiled in a study of blood T cell repertoires in COVID-19. Germline loops: CDR1 MDHEN, CDR2 SYDVKM. The V and J ends lost 5 bases and 10 bases, in that order; junction bases with no gene match: 11. The CDR3 has 14 amino acids. TCRdb keeps only in-frame clones here, not all; method: immunoSEQ multiplex PCR. The sample shows under 200,000 clones, roughly 90% of them seen only once. The V gene is TRBV28, the J gene TRBJ1-2; TRBD1 matches at 9 bases. This sequence was found in a middle-aged man with acute or convalescent COVID-19. Material for sequencing was peripheral blood. The CDR3 protein is CASSPPGQGLTYTF. In DNA, the CDR3 is TGTGCCAGCAGTCCCCCGGGACAGGGCCTCACCTACACCTTC.